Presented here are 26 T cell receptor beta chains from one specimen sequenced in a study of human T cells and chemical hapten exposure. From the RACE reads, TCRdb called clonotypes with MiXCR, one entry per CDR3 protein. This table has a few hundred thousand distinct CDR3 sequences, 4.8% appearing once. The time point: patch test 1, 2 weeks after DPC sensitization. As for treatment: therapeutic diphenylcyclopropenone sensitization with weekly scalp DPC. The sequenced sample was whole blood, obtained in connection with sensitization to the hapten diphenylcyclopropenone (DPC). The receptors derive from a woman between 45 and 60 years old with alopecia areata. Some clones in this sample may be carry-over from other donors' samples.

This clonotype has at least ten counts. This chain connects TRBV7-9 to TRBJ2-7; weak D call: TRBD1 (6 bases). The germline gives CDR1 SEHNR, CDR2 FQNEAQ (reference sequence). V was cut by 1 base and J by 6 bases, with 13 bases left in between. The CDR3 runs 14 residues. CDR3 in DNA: TGTGCCAGCAGCTTAGGGCAGGGGTCCGCCGAGCAGTACTTC. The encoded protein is CASSLGQGSAEQYF.

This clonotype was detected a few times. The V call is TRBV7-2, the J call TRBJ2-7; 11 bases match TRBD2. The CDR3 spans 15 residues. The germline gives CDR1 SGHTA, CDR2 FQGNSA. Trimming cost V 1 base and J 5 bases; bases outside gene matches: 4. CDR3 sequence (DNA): TGTGCCAGCAGCTTAGAACTAGCGGGGGTCCACGAGCAGTACTTC. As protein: CASSLELAGVHEQYF.

The CDR3 protein is CASTLGGGTTDTQYF. The CDR3 DNA follows: TGTGCCAGCACCCTAGGGGGAGGGACCACAGATACGCAGTATTTT. V is TRBV12-3 or TRBV12-4 and J is TRBJ2-3, with D possibly TRBD2 on 7 matching bases. The CDR3 loop spans 15 amino acids. With 7 bases removed from V and 2 bases from J, the gap between germline ends came to 16 bases.

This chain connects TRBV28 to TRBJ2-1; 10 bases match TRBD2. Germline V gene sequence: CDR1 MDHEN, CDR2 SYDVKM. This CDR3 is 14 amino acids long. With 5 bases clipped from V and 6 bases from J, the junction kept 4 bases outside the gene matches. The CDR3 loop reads CASSPSGRLNEQFF. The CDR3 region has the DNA TGTGCCAGCAGTCCTAGCGGGAGACTCAATGAGCAGTTCTTC.

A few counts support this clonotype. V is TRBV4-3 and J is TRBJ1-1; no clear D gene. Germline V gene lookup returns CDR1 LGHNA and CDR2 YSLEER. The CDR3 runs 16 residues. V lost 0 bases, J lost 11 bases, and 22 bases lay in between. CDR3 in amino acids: CASSQDHIGPRSEAFF. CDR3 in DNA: TGCGCCAGCAGCCAAGATCATATTGGGCCCCGAAGTGAGGCTTTCTTT.

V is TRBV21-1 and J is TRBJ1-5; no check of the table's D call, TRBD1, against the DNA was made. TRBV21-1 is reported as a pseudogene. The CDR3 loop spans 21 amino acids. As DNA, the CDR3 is TGTGCCAGCAGCAAGAGGGTCAGGACAGGGAGACCCTATTTGAGCAATCAGCCCCAGCATTTT. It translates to CASSKRVRTGRPYLSNQPQHF.

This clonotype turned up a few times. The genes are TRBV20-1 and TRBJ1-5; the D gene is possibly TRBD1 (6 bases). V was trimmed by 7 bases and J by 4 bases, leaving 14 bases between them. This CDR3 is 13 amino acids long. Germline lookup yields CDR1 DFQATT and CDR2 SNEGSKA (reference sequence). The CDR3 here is CSVAQGSNQPQHF. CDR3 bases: TGCAGTGTCGCCCAGGGGTCTAATCAGCCCCAGCATTTT.

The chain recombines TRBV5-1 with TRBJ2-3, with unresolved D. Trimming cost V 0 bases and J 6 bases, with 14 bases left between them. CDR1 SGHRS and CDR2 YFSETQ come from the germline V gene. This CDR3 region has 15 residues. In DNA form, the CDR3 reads TGCGCCAGCAGCTTGGCCGAAAGGGATGTCGATACGCAGTATTTT. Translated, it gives CASSLAERDVDTQYF. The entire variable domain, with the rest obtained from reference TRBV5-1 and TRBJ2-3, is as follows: KAGVTQTPRYLIKTRGQQVTLSCSPISGHRSVSWYQQTPGQGLQFLFEYFSETQRNKGNFPGRFSGRQFSNSRSEMNVSTLELGDSALYLCASSLAERDVDTQYFGPGTRLTVL.

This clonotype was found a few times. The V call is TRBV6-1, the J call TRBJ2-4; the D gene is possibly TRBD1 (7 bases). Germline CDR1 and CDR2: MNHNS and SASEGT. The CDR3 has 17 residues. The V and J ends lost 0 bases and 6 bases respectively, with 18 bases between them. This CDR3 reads CASSEARGRPEGNIQYF. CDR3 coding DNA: TGTGCCAGCAGTGAAGCCAGGGGGAGACCGGAGGGAAACATTCAGTACTTC.

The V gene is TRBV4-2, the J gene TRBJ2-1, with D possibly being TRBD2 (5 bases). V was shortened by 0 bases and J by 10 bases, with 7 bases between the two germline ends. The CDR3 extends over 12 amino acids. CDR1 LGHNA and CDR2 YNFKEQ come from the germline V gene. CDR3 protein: CASSQDPGEQFF. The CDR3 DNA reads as TGTGCCAGCAGCCAAGATCCGGGGGAGCAGTTCTTC.

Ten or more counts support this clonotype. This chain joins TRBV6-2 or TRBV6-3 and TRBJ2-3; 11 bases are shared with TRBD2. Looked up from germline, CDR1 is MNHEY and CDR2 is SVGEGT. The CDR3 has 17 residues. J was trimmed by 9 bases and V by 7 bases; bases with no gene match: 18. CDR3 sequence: CASTTALTSGRYLTQYF. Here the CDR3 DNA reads TGTGCCAGCACCACCGCTTTAACTAGCGGGAGATACCTAACGCAGTATTTT.

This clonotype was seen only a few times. CDR3 region: CASSLSFGSTDTQYF. The CDR3 DNA sequence: TGTGCCAGCAGTTTATCATTCGGGAGCACAGATACGCAGTATTTT. The rearrangement uses TRBV28 and TRBJ2-3; no firm D call. V dropped 1 base and J dropped 0 bases, with 8 bases sitting between them. Germline V lookup: CDR1 MDHEN, CDR2 SYDVKM. The CDR3 is 15 amino acids.

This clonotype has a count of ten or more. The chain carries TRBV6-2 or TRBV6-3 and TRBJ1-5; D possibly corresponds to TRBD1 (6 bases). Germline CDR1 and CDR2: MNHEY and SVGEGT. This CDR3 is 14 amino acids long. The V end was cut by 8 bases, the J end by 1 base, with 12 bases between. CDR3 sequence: CASRRDISNQPQHF. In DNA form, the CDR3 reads TGTGCCAGCCGCCGGGACATCAGCAATCAGCCCCAGCATTTT.

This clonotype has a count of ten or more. The CDR3 region is CASSLAEGLAGGQHEQYF. CDR3 sequence (DNA): TGTGCCAGCAGCTTAGCGGAGGGGCTAGCGGGAGGGCAGCACGAGCAGTACTTC. This chain links TRBV7-9 with TRBJ2-7; 12 bases map to TRBD2. The germline gives CDR1 SEHNR, CDR2 FQNEAQ (reference sequence). Trimming took 0 bases from V and 5 from J; bases not matched to a gene: 11. The CDR3 spans 18 residues. The complete variable domain, with remaining parts taken from reference TRBV7-9 and TRBJ2-7, reads DTGVSQNPRHKITKRGQNVTFRCDPISEHNRLYWYRQTLGQGPEFLTYFQNEAQLEKSRLLSDRFSAERPKGSFSTLEIQRTEQGDSAMYLCASSLAEGLAGGQHEQYFGPGTRLTVT.

The CDR3, as DNA: TGCGCCAGCAGTCAATCGGTTTCGGATCAAGAGACCCAGTACTTC. This codes for CASSQSVSDQETQYF. V and J are TRBV23-1 and TRBJ2-5; D is unclear. TRBV23-1 is sorted into the ORF group, with uncertain function. V was trimmed by 0 bases and J by 2 bases, leaving 10 bases between them. CDR3 length: 15 amino acids.

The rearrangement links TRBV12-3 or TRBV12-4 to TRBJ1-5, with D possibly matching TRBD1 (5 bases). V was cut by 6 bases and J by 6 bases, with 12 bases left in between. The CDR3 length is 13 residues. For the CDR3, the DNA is TGTGCCAGCAGGCCTGTGGGGCTTCAGCCCCAGCATTTT. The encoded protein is CASRPVGLQPQHF.

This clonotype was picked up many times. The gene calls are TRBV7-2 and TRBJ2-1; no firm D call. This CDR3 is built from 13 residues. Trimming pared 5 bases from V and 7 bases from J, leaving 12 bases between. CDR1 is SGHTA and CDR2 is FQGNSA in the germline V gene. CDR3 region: CASSLKTRNEQFF. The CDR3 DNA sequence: TGTGCCAGCAGCCTGAAAACCAGGAATGAGCAGTTCTTC.

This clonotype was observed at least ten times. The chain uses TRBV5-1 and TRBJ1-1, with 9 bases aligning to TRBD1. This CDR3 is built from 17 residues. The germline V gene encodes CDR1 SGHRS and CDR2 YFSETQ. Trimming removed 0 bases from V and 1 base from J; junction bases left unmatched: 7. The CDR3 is CASSLALGQGPNTEAFF. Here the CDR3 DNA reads TGCGCCAGCAGCTTGGCATTGGGACAGGGACCGAACACTGAAGCTTTCTTT.

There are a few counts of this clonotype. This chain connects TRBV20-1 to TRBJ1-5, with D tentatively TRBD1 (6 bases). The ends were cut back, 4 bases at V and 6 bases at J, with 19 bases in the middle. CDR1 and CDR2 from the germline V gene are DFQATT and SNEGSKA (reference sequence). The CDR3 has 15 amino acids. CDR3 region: CSAISLGGASQPQHF. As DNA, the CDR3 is TGCAGTGCTATCTCCCTTGGGGGCGCTAGTCAGCCCCAGCATTTT.

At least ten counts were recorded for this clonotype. The CDR3 loop reads CASSLEGATNEKLFF. The CDR3 DNA reads as TGTGCCAGCAGCTTAGAGGGTGCAACTAATGAAAAACTGTTTTTT. The V and J genes are TRBV7-9 and TRBJ1-4; D unclear. Germline V CDR1 and CDR2: SEHNR, FQNEAQ (reference sequence). The CDR3 contains 15 residues. Trimming shortened V by 1 base and J by 0 bases, and 6 bases separated the two germline ends.

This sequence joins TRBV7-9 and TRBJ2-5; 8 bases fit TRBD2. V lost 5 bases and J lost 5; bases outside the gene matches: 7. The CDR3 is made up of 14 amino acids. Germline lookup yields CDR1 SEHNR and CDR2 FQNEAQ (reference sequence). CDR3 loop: CASSGTSSSETQYF. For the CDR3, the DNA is TGTGCCAGCAGCGGGACTAGTTCTTCGGAGACCCAGTACTTC.

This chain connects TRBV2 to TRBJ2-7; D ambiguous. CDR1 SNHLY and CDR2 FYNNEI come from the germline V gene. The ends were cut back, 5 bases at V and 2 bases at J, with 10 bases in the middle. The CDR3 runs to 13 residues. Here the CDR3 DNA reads TGTGCCAGCAGTCGCGAGGCAGCCTACGAGCAGTACTTC. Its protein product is CASSREAAYEQYF.

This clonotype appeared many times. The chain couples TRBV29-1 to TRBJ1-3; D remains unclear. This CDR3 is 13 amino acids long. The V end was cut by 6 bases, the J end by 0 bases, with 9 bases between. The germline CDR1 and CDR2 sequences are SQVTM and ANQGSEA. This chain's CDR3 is CSVATVSGNTIYF. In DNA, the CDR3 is TGCAGCGTCGCGACTGTCTCTGGAAACACCATATATTTT.

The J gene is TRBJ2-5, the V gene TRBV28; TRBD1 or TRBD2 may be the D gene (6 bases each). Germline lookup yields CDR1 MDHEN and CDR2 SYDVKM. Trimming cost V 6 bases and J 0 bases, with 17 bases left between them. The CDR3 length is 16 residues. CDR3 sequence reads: CASSPSGASYQETQYF. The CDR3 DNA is TGTGCCAGCAGCCCGTCGGGGGCCTCGTACCAAGAGACCCAGTACTTC.

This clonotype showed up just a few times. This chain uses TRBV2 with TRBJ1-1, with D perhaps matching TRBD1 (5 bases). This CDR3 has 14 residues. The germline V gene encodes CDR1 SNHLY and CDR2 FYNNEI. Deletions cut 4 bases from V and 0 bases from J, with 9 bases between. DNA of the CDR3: TGTGCCAGCAGTGCCCGACAGATGAACACTGAAGCTTTCTTT. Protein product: CASSARQMNTEAFF.

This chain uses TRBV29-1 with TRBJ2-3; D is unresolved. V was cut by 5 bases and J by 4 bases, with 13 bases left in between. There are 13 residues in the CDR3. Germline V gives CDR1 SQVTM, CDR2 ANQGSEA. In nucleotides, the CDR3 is TGCAGCGTTCCGGCAGGAAGGTCAGATACGCAGTATTTT. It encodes CSVPAGRSDTQYF.